This TCR beta chain derives from a study of regulatory T cells in long-lasting Graves disease. CDR1 and CDR2 from the germline V gene are MDHEN and SYDVKM. This CDR3 is 12 amino acids long. V shed 8 bases and J shed 6 bases, with 11 bases lying between them. Time point meaning: newly diagnosed GD, antithyroid drugs for less than 3 months. With RNA extracted from PBMCs as input, the TCR library was made. Arm-PCR of CDR3 regions with iRepertoire HTBI primers generated TCR beta libraries. Via MiXCR, TCRdb re-called the multiplex PCR reads, giving one row per CDR3 protein. This table holds about 210,000 distinct CDR3 sequences, less than 20% found once. This clonotype was detected ten times or more. This sample also appeared in a second study, on T cells in Graves' hyperthyroidism and ophthalmopathy.

Sequencing used peripheral blood mononuclear cells (PBMCs), obtained at new diagnosis, from a patient treated with antithyroid drugs. This chain links TRBV28 with TRBJ1-5, with no clear D. The receptor was isolated from a woman in her 30s with Graves disease. The CDR3 loop is CASGRVSQPQHF. As DNA, the CDR3 is TGTGCCAGCGGAAGGGTTTCTCAGCCCCAGCATTTT.